The 19 T cell receptor beta chains below were found in one sample sequenced in a study of graft-versus-host responses after intestinal transplantation (dated by TCRdb to the early 2020s). Receptor amplification or capture employed the immunoSEQ multiplex PCR assay. TCRdb carries this immuneACCESS record with in-frame sequences only. Its versions omit some clonotypes, under half of them owing to an unresolved V gene in the studies checked, with the rest unexplained. The sample table holds some 96,000 clones, of which 90% were seen once. In total, the top ten clones hold approximately 16% of the sample. Sample: PBMCs, taken 450 to 480 days after intestinal transplant. Receptors originate from a human patient who received an intestinal transplant, so some T cells may come from the graft donor.

The chain couples TRBV7-2 to TRBJ2-1; D is undetermined. The CDR3 runs to 15 residues. Germline CDR1 is SGHTA and CDR2 is FQGNSA. V was shortened by 3 bases and J by 7 bases, with 16 bases between the two germline ends. DNA of the CDR3: TGTGCCAGCAGCTTTTTCAGGCCGACGACGAATGAGCAGTTCTTC. Amino acids: CASSFFRPTTNEQFF.

J is TRBJ2-7 and V is TRBV20-1; D unclear. Germline CDR1 DFQATT, CDR2 SNEGSKA (reference sequence). This CDR3 is 11 amino acids long. Trimming shortened V by 3 bases and J by 7 bases, and 10 bases separated the two germline ends. CDR3 sequence reads: CSASESREQYF. The CDR3 DNA reads TGCAGTGCTAGTGAGTCCAGAGAGCAGTACTTC.

The chain is built from TRBV25-1 and TRBJ1-2; 7 positions agree with TRBD1. The CDR3 extends over 13 amino acids. Germline V gene sequence: CDR1 MGHDK, CDR2 SYGVNS. The ends lost 4 bases at V and 6 bases at J; junction bases unmatched: 5. CDR3: CASSAGQVHGYTF. DNA for the CDR3: TGTGCCAGCAGTGCAGGACAGGTCCATGGCTACACCTTC.

The chain recombines TRBV28 with TRBJ1-5; D not resolved. The CDR3 runs 14 residues. Looked up from germline, CDR1 is MDHEN and CDR2 is SYDVKM. Between the trimmed V and J ends, which lost 7 bases and 11 bases, there was a span of 21 bases. CDR3 in amino acids: CASTNPGIGLSQHF. The CDR3 region has the DNA TGTGCCAGCACTAACCCCGGAATTGGTTTATCCCAGCATTTT. Complete variable domain (other parts from reference TRBV28 and TRBJ1-5): DVKVTQSSRYLVKRTGEKVFLECVQDMDHENMFWYRQDPGLGLRLIYFSYDVKMKEKGDIPEGYSVSREKKERFSLILESASTNQTSMYLCASTNPGIGLSQHFGDGTRLSIL.

The gene calls are TRBV10-1 and TRBJ2-6; 12 bases fit TRBD1. Germline lookup yields CDR1 WNHNN and CDR2 SYGVQD (reference sequence). The CDR3 covers 20 residues. With V trimmed by 2 bases and J by 0 bases, 8 bases remained unmatched. The CDR3 coding sequence is TGCGCCAGCAGTGAGCCGGGACAGGGGGCGTCCCTCTCTGGGGCCAACGTCCTGACTTTC. Residues: CASSEPGQGASLSGANVLTF.

A single count supports this clone. The gene calls are TRBV5-1 and TRBJ2-5; no definite D call. The CDR3 has 13 amino acids. In germline, CDR1 is SGHRS, CDR2 YFSETQ. The V end lost 0 bases, the J end lost 2 bases, and 5 bases lay between the germline ends. CDR3 bases: TGCGCCAGCAGCTTGGGCAGACAAGAGACCCAGTACTTC. Protein: CASSLGRQETQYF.

The chain employs TRBV6-5 and TRBJ1-2; a possible D gene is TRBD1 (6 bases). Per germline, CDR1 MNHEY and CDR2 SVGAGI. The V end was cut by 8 bases, the J end by 2 bases, with 12 bases between. The CDR3 spans 13 residues. The CDR3 DNA reads TGTGCCAGCCGGTACAGGGAGAACTATGGCTACACCTTC. Protein product: CASRYRENYGYTF.

The chain carries TRBV10-1 and TRBJ2-1; tentatively, D is TRBD2 (5 bases). CDR1 WNHNN and CDR2 SYGVQD come from the germline V gene (reference sequence). CDR3 length: 14 residues. Trimming stripped 1 base from V and 7 bases from J, with 11 bases between. The CDR3 sequence: CASSEFLGGNEQFF. The DNA for the CDR3 is TGCGCCAGCAGTGAGTTCTTGGGCGGGAATGAGCAGTTCTTC.

This chain connects TRBV19 to TRBJ2-2; either TRBD1 or TRBD2 may supply D (5 bases each). There are 15 residues in the CDR3. The germline V and J ends were trimmed by 6 bases and 6 bases, with 17 bases remaining between them. Per germline, CDR1 LNHDA and CDR2 SQIVND (reference sequence). CDR3 residues: CASSAGTGRSGELFF. As DNA, the CDR3 is TGTGCCAGTAGCGCAGGGACGGGCAGGTCCGGGGAGCTGTTTTTT.

The CDR3 nucleotides read TGTGCCAGCAGCTTAGGAGGCAGGGGTTTACAAGAGACCCAGTACTTC. Its protein product is CASSLGGRGLQETQYF. The chain couples TRBV7-2 to TRBJ2-5; D might be TRBD1 (6 bases). The germline V gene has CDR1 SGHTA and CDR2 FQGNSA. The CDR3 loop spans 16 amino acids. Trimming left V 1 base short and J 2 bases short, with 14 bases between.

This chain joins TRBV15 and TRBJ1-5; possible D gene TRBD1, 6 bases. This CDR3 is built from 16 residues. V dropped 0 bases and J dropped 6 bases, with 15 bases sitting between them. In germline, CDR1 is LNHNV, CDR2 YYDKDF (reference sequence). The CDR3 is CATSRDVSRGGQPQHF. Written as DNA, the CDR3 is TGTGCCACCAGCAGAGATGTATCCAGGGGAGGTCAGCCCCAGCATTTT.

The chain joins TRBV6-6 to TRBJ2-7; the D is unclear. With 4 bases removed from V and 3 bases from J, the gap between germline ends came to 10 bases. Germline V gives CDR1 MNHNY, CDR2 SVGAGI (reference sequence). The CDR3 contains 13 residues. The CDR3 spells CASSSIPNYEQYF. The CDR3, as DNA: TGTGCCAGCAGTTCGATCCCCAACTACGAGCAGTACTTC.

The chain has TRBV4-2 and TRBJ2-1; possibly TRBD2 for D (7 bases). Germline CDR1 and CDR2: LGHNA and YNFKEQ. Deletions cut 0 bases from V and 3 bases from J, with 15 bases between. The CDR3 is 17 amino acids. As DNA, the CDR3 is TGTGCCAGCAGCCAAGATCCCCCGGGGGGCTTCTACAATGAGCAGTTCTTC. Residues: CASSQDPPGGFYNEQFF.

The chain combines TRBV2 with TRBJ2-7; D may match TRBD1 or TRBD2 (6 bases each). V lost 3 bases and J lost 4, with 16 bases in between. The CDR3 is 15 residues long. The germline gives CDR1 SNHLY, CDR2 FYNNEI. The CDR3 region is CASSDGPGAGYEQYF. The CDR3 DNA reads TGTGCCAGCAGTGATGGCCCGGGGGCAGGGTACGAGCAGTACTTC.

This clone was seen more than once but under ten times. The J gene is TRBJ2-7, the V gene TRBV13; D is perhaps TRBD1 (6 bases). CDR1 is PRHDT and CDR2 is FYEKMQ in the germline V gene (reference sequence). The CDR3 has 14 amino acids. Deletions cut 5 bases from V and 1 base from J, with 12 bases between. CDR3 protein: CASSRGQPSYEQYF. The CDR3 DNA sequence: TGTGCCAGCAGCCGGGGACAACCTTCCTACGAGCAGTACTTC.

CDR3 in amino acids: CASSYHRLNTGELFF. For the CDR3, the DNA is TGTGCCAGCAGTTACCACCGGCTTAACACCGGGGAGCTGTTTTTT. The rearrangement links TRBV6-6 to TRBJ2-2, with unresolved D. CDR3 length: 15 residues. V was cut by 2 bases and J by 2 bases, with 9 bases left in between. Germline CDR1 MNHNY, CDR2 SVGAGI (reference sequence).

The chain has TRBV19 and TRBJ1-2; D remains ambiguous. Deletions cut 4 bases from V and 8 bases from J, with 26 bases between. Germline assignment: CDR1 LNHDA and CDR2 SQIVND (reference sequence). The CDR3 is 17 amino acids. The CDR3 is CASSRGNQLTNYGGYTF. In nucleotides, the CDR3 is TGTGCCAGTAGTAGGGGAAACCAACTAACTAACTATGGCGGCTACACCTTC.

This rearrangement joins TRBV6-5 to TRBJ1-5; 7 bases are a match to TRBD1. The CDR3 spans 15 residues. CDR1 and CDR2 from the germline V gene are MNHEY and SVGAGI. Trimming at V came to 6 bases and at J to 2 bases, leaving 7 bases not matched to a gene. This chain's CDR3 is CASSPTGAGNQPQHF. The CDR3 coding sequence is TGTGCCAGCAGCCCTACAGGGGCCGGCAATCAGCCCCAGCATTTT.

This rearrangement joins TRBV9 to TRBJ2-5, with a tentative D call TRBD2 (5 bases). This CDR3 comprises 14 residues. Germline V lookup: CDR1 SGDLS, CDR2 YYNGEE. V dropped 0 bases and J dropped 3 bases, with 9 bases sitting between them. The CDR3 sequence is CASSVDFGEETQYF. The CDR3 nucleotides read TGTGCCAGCAGCGTAGATTTCGGGGAAGAGACCCAGTACTTC.